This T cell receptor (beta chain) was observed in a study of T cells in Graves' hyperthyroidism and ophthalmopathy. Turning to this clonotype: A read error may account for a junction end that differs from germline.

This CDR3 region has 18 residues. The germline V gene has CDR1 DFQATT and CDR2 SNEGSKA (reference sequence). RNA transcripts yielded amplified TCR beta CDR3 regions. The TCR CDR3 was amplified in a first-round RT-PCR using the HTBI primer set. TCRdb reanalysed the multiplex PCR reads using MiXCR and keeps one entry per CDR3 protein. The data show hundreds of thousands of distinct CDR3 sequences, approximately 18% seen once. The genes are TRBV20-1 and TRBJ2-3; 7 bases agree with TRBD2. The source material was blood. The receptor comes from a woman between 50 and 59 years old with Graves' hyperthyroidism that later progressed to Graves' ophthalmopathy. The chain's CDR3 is CSARDPARPAGNTDAQYF. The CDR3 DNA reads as TGCAGTGCTAGAGACCCAGCCAGACCAGCGGGGAACACAGATGCGCAGTATTTT.